The 8 T cell receptor delta chains below all came from one sample that was sequenced in a study of DNA immune sequencing with unique molecular identifiers. Primers for all 8 TRDV and 4 TRDJ genes amplified genomic DNA in 32-plex. Adapter PCR followed approximately 3 barcoding PCR cycles that attached a 12-nucleotide UMI. TCRdb reanalyzed the multiplex PCR reads using CATT. The data show about 410 delta-chain clones, 6.5% to 10% seen once. The sequencing input was gamma-delta T cells enriched from blood buffy coat, or unenriched PBMCs (not recorded which). The source is a human donor in good health.

Sample share makes this clone medium-sized. The called J gene is TRDJ1, whereas the V gene has no call; the table's TRDD3 call for D was not verified on the DNA. The CDR3 totals 18 residues. CDR3 DNA: TGTGCTCTTGGGGAAGGTTCGGGGGGGTACTGGGGGAGCGATAAACTCATCTTT. Its protein is CALGEGSGGYWGSDKLIF.

By sample share, this clone is large. V gene TRDV2 combines with J gene TRDJ1; D perhaps matches TRDD3 (6 bases). The CDR3 extends over 14 amino acids. CDR1 GEAIGNYY and CDR2 EKD come from the germline V gene. Between the trimmed V and J ends, which lost 3 bases and 2 bases, there was a span of 12 bases. CDR3: CACDPLGDTDKLIF. The CDR3 coding sequence is TGTGCCTGTGACCCCCTCGGGGATACCGATAAACTCATCTTT.

This clone is judged medium-sized (0.01 to 0.1%). The chain has TRDV2 and TRDJ3, with 9 bases that match TRDD3. The length of the CDR3 is 18 residues. Germline CDR1 GEAIGNYY, CDR2 EKD. V lost 1 base to trimming and J lost 0 bases; unmatched junction nucleotides: 3. The CDR3 DNA follows: TGTGCCTGTGACACAACTGGGGGACGCTCCTGGGACACCCGACAGATGTTTTTC. Amino acids: CACDTTGGRSWDTRQMFF.

The sample holds a few counts of this clone. A far larger clone is off by one base, so a read error is likely. V usage is TRDV2 and J usage is TRDJ1; D perhaps matches TRDD3 (6 bases). From germline, CDR1 is GEAIGNYY and CDR2 EKD. Trimming cost V 6 bases and J 0 bases, with 13 bases left between them. The CDR3 consists of 14 residues. CDR3 in amino acids: CACHKVGDTDKLIF. The CDR3 DNA sequence: TGTGCCTGTCACAAAGTGGGGGACACCGATAAACTCATCTTT.

A note on this clone: TCRdb's entry gives the protein of a much larger clone, which mismatches this DNA's translation at residue 4, likely from a read error; the protein reported here is translated from the DNA. The chain joins TRDV2 to TRDJ1; 12 nucleotides agree with TRDD3. J gave up 3 bases and V 5 bases, and 9 bases lay outside the gene matches. The germline V gene has CDR1 GEAIGNYY and CDR2 EKD. The CDR3 length is 16 residues. The CDR3 spells CACVKLGDTQADKLIF. The CDR3 nucleotides read TGTGCCTGTGTCAAGCTGGGGGATACGCAGGCCGATAAACTCATCTTT.

V gene TRAV38-2/DV8 combines with J gene TRDJ1; possibly TRDD3 for D (6 bases). This CDR3 is 16 amino acids long. V lost 9 bases and J 6 bases, leaving 27 bases between the germline ends. The germline gives CDR1 TSESDYY, CDR2 QEAYKQQN. CDR3 residues: CALGIRRYAMRNKLIF. In DNA form, the CDR3 reads TGTGCTTTAGGAATACGGCGATACGCAATGAGGAATAAACTCATCTTT.

About this clone itself: A far more abundant clone sits one base away, making this likely a read error. The V gene is TRDV2, the J gene TRDJ3; the match to TRDD3 covers 7 bases. The V and J ends lost 1 base and 0 bases, in that order; junction bases with no gene match: 11. The CDR3 contains 20 residues. From germline, CDR1 is GEAIGNYY and CDR2 EKD. The CDR3 sequence: CACDTGGLGVGSWDTRQMFF. The CDR3 DNA is TGTGCCTGTGACACGGGAGGCCTGGGGGTCGGCTCCTGGGACACCCGACAGATGTTTTTC.

By sample fraction, this clone is large (0.1 to 1%). Other DNA sequences in the same sample also yield this CDR3. The CDR3 loop is CACDKVLGDTRSWDTRQMFF. For the CDR3, the DNA is TGTGCCTGTGACAAAGTACTGGGGGATACGCGCTCCTGGGACACCCGACAGATGTTTTTC. The chain carries TRDV2 and TRDJ3; 13 bases are a match to TRDD3. V lost 2 bases, J lost 0 bases, and 6 bases stayed unmatched. CDR1 GEAIGNYY and CDR2 EKD come from the germline V gene. This CDR3 is built from 20 residues.